Presented here are 18 T cell receptor beta chains from one specimen sequenced in a study of blood T cell repertoires in COVID-19. Sequencing was performed with immunoSEQ multiplex PCR; in TCRdb, only in-frame clones are kept and a portion is missing. Of 95,000 to 100,000 clones in the sample, less than 85% were seen once. Source material: peripheral blood. The receptors come from a woman between 65 and 79 years old with active or convalescent COVID-19.

The chain couples TRBV7-9 to TRBJ2-7; weak D call: TRBD1 (6 bases). Trimming pared 0 bases from V and 3 bases from J, leaving 6 bases between. CDR1 is SEHNR and CDR2 is FQNEAQ in the germline V gene (reference sequence). The length of the CDR3 is 13 residues. The CDR3 DNA reads TGTGCCAGCAGCTTAGCGACAGGCTACGAGCAGTACTTC. Translated, it gives CASSLATGYEQYF.

This clone was detected only once. This chain links TRBV27 with TRBJ1-5; 9 bases map to TRBD1. J gave up 6 bases and V 2 bases, and 14 bases lay outside the gene matches. Germline V gives CDR1 MNHEY, CDR2 SMNVEV (reference sequence). The CDR3 length is 18 residues. CDR3 nucleotide sequence: TGTGCCAGCAGTTTAAGGCACCCGGGACAGGGAGGTGGTCAGCCCCAGCATTTT. Translation gives CASSLRHPGQGGGQPQHF.

The chain recombines TRBV7-2 with TRBJ2-2; TRBD2 matches 8 bases. J lost 1 base, V lost 7 bases, and 2 bases had no gene match. The germline gives CDR1 SGHTA, CDR2 FQGNSA. The CDR3 runs to 14 residues. The CDR3 sequence is CASTAGGNTGELFF. As DNA, the CDR3 is TGTGCCAGCACCGCGGGGGGGAACACCGGGGAGCTGTTTTTT.

This chain joins TRBV6-5 and TRBJ1-1; 7 bases are a match to TRBD1. Germline-derived CDR1 and CDR2 are MNHEY and SVGAGI. The CDR3 is 13 amino acids. Trimming at V came to 6 bases and at J to 1 base, leaving 2 bases not matched to a gene. CDR3 DNA sequence: TGTGCCAGCAGCGACAGGGAGAACACTGAAGCTTTCTTT. Amino acids: CASSDRENTEAFF.

The chain has TRBV7-2 and TRBJ1-1; D not resolved. The CDR3 runs 13 residues. Germline V gene sequence: CDR1 SGHTA, CDR2 FQGNSA. V lost 5 bases to trimming and J lost 9 bases, with 16 bases between them. The CDR3 region has the DNA TGTGCCAGCAGCCAAATGACTACCGCGAAAGCTTTCTTT. Translated: CASSQMTTAKAFF.

The chain employs TRBV19 and TRBJ1-1; D perhaps matches TRBD1 (6 bases). Trimming removed 5 bases at V and 7 bases at J, with 20 bases between. This CDR3 spans 15 amino acids. In germline, CDR1 is LNHDA, CDR2 SQIVND (reference sequence). The chain's CDR3 is CASSEISTGTYEAFF. CDR3 in DNA: TGTGCCAGTAGTGAAATATCCACAGGGACCTATGAAGCTTTCTTT.

This clone was detected only a few times. The J gene is TRBJ1-2, the V gene TRBV12-5; possibly TRBD1 for D (6 bases). Germline CDR1 LGHNT, CDR2 FRNRAP. Trimming left V 9 bases short and J 1 base short, with 21 bases between. This CDR3 contains 16 residues. CDR3 bases: TGTGCTAGACAAAACAGGGCTCAAAGAGATAACTATGGCTACACCTTC. It translates to CARQNRAQRDNYGYTF. The full variable domain, in which reference TRBV12-5 and TRBJ1-2 provide the parts outside the CDR3, is DARVTQTPRHKVTEMGQEVTMRCQPILGHNTVFWYRQTMMQGLELLAYFRNRAPLDDSGMPKDRFSAEMPDATLATLKIQPSEPRDSAVYFCARQNRAQRDNYGYTFGSGTRLTVV.

DNA of the CDR3: TGCACCAGCAGCCAAGATGGGACTAGCGGGATTTACAATGAGCAGTTCTTC. The encoded protein is CTSSQDGTSGIYNEQFF. This chain connects TRBV1 to TRBJ2-1; the table's D gene call, TRBD2, was not cross checked with the DNA. TRBV1 represents a pseudogene. The CDR3 is 17 residues long.

The sample holds a few counts of this clone. The rearrangement joins TRBV5-4 to TRBJ1-2, with D uncertain. The length of the CDR3 is 14 residues. The V gene lost 5 bases and the J gene lost 7 bases, with 18 bases spanning the gap. Germline lookup yields CDR1 SGHNT and CDR2 YYREEE (reference sequence). For the CDR3, the DNA is TGTGCCAGCAGGCCTAGACAAGCGGAGGGTGGCTACACCTTC. Protein product: CASRPRQAEGGYTF.

The chain has TRBV5-6 and TRBJ2-1, with 10 bases matching TRBD1. Germline V gene lookup returns CDR1 SGHDT and CDR2 YYEEEE. With 0 bases clipped from V and 4 bases from J, the junction kept 7 bases outside the gene matches. The CDR3 runs to 17 residues. CDR3 nucleotides: TGTGCCAGCAGCTTGGGGGGACAGGGGACAGGGTACAATGAGCAGTTCTTC. Protein product: CASSLGGQGTGYNEQFF.

V is TRBV18 and J is TRBJ2-7, with D perhaps TRBD1 (6 bases). The V gene lost 2 bases and the J gene lost 0 bases, with 8 bases spanning the gap. The CDR3 length is 14 residues. Per germline, CDR1 KGHSH and CDR2 LQKENI. Written as DNA, the CDR3 is TGTGCCAGCTCACCAAGGACAGACTCCTACGAGCAGTACTTC. Its translation: CASSPRTDSYEQYF.

This chain uses TRBV19 with TRBJ1-2; TRBD1 aligns across 9 bases. There are 17 residues in the CDR3. Germline V gene lookup returns CDR1 LNHDA and CDR2 SQIVND (reference sequence). V lost 3 bases to trimming and J lost 0 bases; unmatched junction nucleotides: 8. The CDR3 DNA reads as TGTGCCAGTAGTATCCGGGACAGGGAATACACTAACTATGGCTACACCTTC. It codes for CASSIRDREYTNYGYTF.

The V gene is TRBV11-2, the J gene TRBJ1-1; D might be TRBD1 (6 bases). Per germline, CDR1 SGHAT and CDR2 FQNNGV. The ends were cut back, 5 bases at V and 8 bases at J, with 15 bases in the middle. CDR3 length equals 13 residues. CDR3 sequence (DNA): TGTGCCAGCAGCGTATCGGGACAACTCGAAGCTTTCTTT. Translation: CASSVSGQLEAFF.

The gene calls are TRBV6-5 and TRBJ1-3; maybe TRBD1 (5 bases). The CDR3 spans 16 residues. Germline V gives CDR1 MNHEY, CDR2 SVGAGI. The V and J ends lost 0 bases and 0 bases respectively, with 9 bases between them. CDR3 DNA sequence: TGTGCCAGCAGTTACTCCCCGGGACTCTCTGGAAACACCATATATTTT. Protein product: CASSYSPGLSGNTIYF.

The genes are TRBV28 and TRBJ1-6; no clear D. Per the germline V gene, CDR1 is MDHEN and CDR2 is SYDVKM. V was clipped by 3 bases and J by 6 bases, with 9 bases between them. The CDR3 has 14 amino acids. The CDR3, as DNA: TGTGCCAGCAGTTTTAGGCAGGTTAATTCACCCCTCCACTTT. Translating it yields CASSFRQVNSPLHF.

The rearrangement uses TRBV10-1 and TRBJ2-3; TRBD2 might be the D (7 bases). From germline, CDR1 is WNHNN and CDR2 SYGVQD (reference sequence). The germline V and J ends were trimmed by 2 bases and 3 bases, with 15 bases remaining between them. This CDR3 contains 16 residues. CDR3 region: CASSERRGGATDTQYF. In nucleotides, the CDR3 is TGCGCCAGCAGTGAGCGACGTGGGGGGGCGACAGATACGCAGTATTTT.

The V call is TRBV5-6, the J call TRBJ2-5; 7 bases align to TRBD1. V lost 3 bases to trimming and J lost 5 bases; unmatched junction nucleotides: 7. Germline lookup yields CDR1 SGHDT and CDR2 YYEEEE. The CDR3 spans 14 residues. For the CDR3, the DNA is TGTGCCAGCAGCTCAAGCCGGACAGGCGAGACCCAGTACTTC. Protein product: CASSSSRTGETQYF. The variable domain in full, completed from reference TRBV5-6 and TRBJ2-5, reads DAGVTQSPTHLIKTRGQQVTLRCSPKSGHDTVSWYQQALGQGPQFIFQYYEEEERQRGNFPDRFSGHQFPNYSSELNVNALLLGDSALYLCASSSSRTGETQYFGPGTRLLVL.

The chain employs TRBV4-3 and TRBJ1-5; D gene unclear. CDR1 is LGHNA and CDR2 is YSLEER in the germline V gene. Trimming left V 1 base short and J 6 bases short, with 10 bases between. The CDR3 covers 14 residues. The CDR3 nucleotides read TGCGCCAGCAGCCAAGGCGCGGGCACTCAGCCCCAGCATTTT. As protein: CASSQGAGTQPQHF.